This T cell receptor (beta chain) was observed in a study of blood T cell dynamics during melanoma immunotherapy. About the study: First-line therapy was either pembrolizumab or nivolumab with ipilimumab for metastatic melanoma.

Study-level results: Disease-control patients, not progressors, showed rising cfDNA rearrangement scores by W3.

In its sample, this clone was seen once. What it recognizes is unknown. Clones were read by immunoSEQ multiplex PCR, and TCRdb kept only the in-frame ones, dropping some. The data show about 420 clones, with roughly 80% seen just once and roughly half held by the top ten. This sample's time point: week 3, after first cycle of checkpoint inhibitor. Samples come from before therapy and from week 3 after the first blockade cycle. Patients had no prior systemic cancer treatment, immunosuppressants or other active cancers. The CDR3 is 16 residues long. Germline V CDR1 and CDR2: GTSNPN, SVGIG (reference sequence). V was trimmed by 0 bases and J by 0 bases, leaving 12 bases between them.

This specimen consisted of cell-free DNA from blood, obtained from a patient treated with checkpoint blockade. The TCR comes from a human donor with melanoma. The rearrangement uses TRBV30 and TRBJ1-5; D is possibly TRBD1 (6 bases). As DNA, the CDR3 is TGTGCCTGGAGTGTACAGGGACGGGATAGCAATCAGCCCCAGCATTTT. Translation: CAWSVQGRDSNQPQHF.